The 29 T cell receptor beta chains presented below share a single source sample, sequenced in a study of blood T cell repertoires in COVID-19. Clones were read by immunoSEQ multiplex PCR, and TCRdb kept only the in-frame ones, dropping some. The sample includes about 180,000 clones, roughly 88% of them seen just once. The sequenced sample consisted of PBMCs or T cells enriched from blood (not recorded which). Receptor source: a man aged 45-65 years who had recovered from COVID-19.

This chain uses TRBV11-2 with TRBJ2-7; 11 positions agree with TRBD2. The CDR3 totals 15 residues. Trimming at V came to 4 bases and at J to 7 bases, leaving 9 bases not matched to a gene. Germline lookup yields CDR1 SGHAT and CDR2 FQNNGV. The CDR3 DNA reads TGTGCCAGCAGCTCGACCCTAGCGGGGGGAGAGGAGCAGTACTTC. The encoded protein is CASSSTLAGGEEQYF.

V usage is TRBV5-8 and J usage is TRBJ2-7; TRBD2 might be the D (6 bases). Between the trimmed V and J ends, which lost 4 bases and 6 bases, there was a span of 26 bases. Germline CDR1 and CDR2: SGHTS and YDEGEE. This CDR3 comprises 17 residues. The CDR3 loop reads CASSRGIGVGVEGEQYF. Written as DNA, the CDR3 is TGTGCCAGCAGCCGAGGCATCGGGGTCGGGGTGGAGGGCGAGCAGTACTTC.

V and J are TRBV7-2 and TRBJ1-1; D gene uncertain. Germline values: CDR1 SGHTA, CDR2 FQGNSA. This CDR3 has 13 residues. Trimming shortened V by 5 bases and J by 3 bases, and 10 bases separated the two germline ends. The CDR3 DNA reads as TGTGCCAGCAGCGAACAGTCTTACACTGAAGCTTTCTTT. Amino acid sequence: CASSEQSYTEAFF.

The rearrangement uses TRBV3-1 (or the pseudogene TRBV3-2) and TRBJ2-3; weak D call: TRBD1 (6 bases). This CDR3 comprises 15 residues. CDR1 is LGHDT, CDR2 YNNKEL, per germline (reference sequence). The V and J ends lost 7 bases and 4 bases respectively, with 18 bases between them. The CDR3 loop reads CASKRDTARADTQYF. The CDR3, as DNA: TGTGCCAGCAAACGGGACACGGCTCGAGCAGATACGCAGTATTTT.

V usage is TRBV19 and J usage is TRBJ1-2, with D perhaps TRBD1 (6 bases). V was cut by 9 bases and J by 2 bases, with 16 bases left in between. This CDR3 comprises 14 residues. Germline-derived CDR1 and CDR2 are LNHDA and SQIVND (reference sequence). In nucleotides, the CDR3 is TGTGCCAGCCGGGACACCCAAACGAACTATGGCTACACCTTC. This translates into CASRDTQTNYGYTF.

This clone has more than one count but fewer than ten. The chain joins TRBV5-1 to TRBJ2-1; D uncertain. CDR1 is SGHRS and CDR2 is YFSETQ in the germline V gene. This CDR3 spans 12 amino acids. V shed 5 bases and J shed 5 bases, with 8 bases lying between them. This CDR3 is CASRSLDNEQFF. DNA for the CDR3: TGCGCCAGCAGAAGTTTAGACAATGAGCAGTTCTTC.

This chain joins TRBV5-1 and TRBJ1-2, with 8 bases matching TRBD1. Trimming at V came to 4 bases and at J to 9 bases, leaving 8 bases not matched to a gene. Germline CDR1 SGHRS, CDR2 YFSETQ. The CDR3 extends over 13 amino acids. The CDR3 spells CASSEDRGRSYTF. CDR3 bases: TGCGCCAGCAGCGAAGACAGGGGACGTAGCTACACCTTC.

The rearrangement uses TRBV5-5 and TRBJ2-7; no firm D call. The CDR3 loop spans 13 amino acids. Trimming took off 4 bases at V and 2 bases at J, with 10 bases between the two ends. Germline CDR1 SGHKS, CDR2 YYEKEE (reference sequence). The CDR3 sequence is CASSPVEAYEQYF. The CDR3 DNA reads TGTGCCAGCAGCCCCGTAGAGGCCTACGAGCAGTACTTC.

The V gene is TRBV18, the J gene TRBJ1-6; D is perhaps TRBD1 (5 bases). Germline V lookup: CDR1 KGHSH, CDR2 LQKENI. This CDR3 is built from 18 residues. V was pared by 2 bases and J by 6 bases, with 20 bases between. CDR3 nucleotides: TGTGCCAGCTCACCAACAGGAGCGGGCCTAAGCGCTAATTCACCCCTCCACTTT. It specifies CASSPTGAGLSANSPLHF.

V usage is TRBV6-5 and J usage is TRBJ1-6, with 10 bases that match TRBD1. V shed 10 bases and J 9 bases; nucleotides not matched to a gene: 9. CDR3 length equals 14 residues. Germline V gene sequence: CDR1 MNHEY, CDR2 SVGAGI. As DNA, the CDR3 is TGTGCCATCAAACCGGGACAGGGGAGTTCACCCCTCCACTTT. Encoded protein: CAIKPGQGSSPLHF.

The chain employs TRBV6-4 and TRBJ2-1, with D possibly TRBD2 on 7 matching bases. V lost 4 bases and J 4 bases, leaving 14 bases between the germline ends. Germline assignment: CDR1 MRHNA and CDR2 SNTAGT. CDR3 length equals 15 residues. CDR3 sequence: CASSGGGGGYNEQFF. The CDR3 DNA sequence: TGTGCCAGCAGTGGGGGGGGCGGAGGGTACAATGAGCAGTTCTTC.

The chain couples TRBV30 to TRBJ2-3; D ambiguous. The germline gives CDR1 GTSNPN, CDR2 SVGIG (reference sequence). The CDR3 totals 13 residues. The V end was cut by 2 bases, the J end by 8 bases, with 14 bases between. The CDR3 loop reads CAWSPPTNRTQYF. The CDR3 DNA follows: TGTGCCTGGAGTCCCCCGACAAATCGTACGCAGTATTTT.

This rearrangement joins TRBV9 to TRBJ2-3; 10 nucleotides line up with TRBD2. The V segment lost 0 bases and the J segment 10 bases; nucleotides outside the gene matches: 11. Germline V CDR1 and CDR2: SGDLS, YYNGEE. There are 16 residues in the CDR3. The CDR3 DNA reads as TGTGCCAGCAGCGTAGACAGATGGGCTAGCGGGGGATCGCAGTATTTT. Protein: CASSVDRWASGGSQYF. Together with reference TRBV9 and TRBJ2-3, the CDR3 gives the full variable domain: DSGVTQTPKHLITATGQRVTLRCSPRSGDLSVYWYQQSLDQGLQFLIQYYNGEERAKGNILERFSAQQFPDLHSELNLSSLELGDSALYFCASSVDRWASGGSQYFGPGTRLTVL.

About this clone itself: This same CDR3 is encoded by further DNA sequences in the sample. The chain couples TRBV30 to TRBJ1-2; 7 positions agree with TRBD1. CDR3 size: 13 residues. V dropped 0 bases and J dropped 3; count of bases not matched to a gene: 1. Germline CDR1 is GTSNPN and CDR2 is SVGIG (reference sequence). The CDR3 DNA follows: TGTGCCTGGAGTGTACAGGGGTACTATGGCTACACCTTC. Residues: CAWSVQGYYGYTF.

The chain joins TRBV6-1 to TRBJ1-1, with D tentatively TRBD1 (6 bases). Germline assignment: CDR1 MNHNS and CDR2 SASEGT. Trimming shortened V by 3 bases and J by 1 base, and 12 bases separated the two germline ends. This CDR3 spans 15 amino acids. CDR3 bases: TGTGCCAGCAGTGACAGGGGACTACCGAACACTGAAGCTTTCTTT. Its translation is CASSDRGLPNTEAFF.

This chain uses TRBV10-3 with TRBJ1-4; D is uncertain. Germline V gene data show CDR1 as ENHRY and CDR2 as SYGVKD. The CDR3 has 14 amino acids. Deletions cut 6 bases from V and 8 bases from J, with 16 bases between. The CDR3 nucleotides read TGTGCCATCAGCCCCGGGGTGGCGGGGGAAAAACTGTTTTTT. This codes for CAISPGVAGEKLFF.

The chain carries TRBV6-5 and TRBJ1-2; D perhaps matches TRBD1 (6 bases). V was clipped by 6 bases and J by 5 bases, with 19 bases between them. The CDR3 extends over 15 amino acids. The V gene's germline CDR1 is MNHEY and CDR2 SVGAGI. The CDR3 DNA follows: TGTGCCAGCAGAGTAGGACAGACAATAACATATGGCTACACCTTC. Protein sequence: CASRVGQTITYGYTF.

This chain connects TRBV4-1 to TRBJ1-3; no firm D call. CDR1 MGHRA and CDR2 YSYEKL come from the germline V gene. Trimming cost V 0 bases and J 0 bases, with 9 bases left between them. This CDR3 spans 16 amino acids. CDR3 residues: CASSQDIQNSGNTIYF. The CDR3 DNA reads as TGCGCCAGCAGCCAAGATATCCAGAACTCTGGAAACACCATATATTTT.

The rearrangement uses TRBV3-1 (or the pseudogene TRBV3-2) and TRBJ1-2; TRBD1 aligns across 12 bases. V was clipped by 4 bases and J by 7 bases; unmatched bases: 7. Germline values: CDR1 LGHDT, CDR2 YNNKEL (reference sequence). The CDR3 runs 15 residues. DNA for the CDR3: TGTGCCAGCAGCCCTACGGGACAGGGGGCGGCTGGCTACACCTTC. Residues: CASSPTGQGAAGYTF.

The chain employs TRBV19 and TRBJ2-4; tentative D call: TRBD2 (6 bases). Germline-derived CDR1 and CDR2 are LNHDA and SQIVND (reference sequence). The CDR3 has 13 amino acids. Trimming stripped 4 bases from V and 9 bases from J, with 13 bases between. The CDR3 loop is CASSTGAAGIQYF. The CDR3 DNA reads TGTGCCAGTAGTACTGGGGCAGCGGGCATTCAGTACTTC.

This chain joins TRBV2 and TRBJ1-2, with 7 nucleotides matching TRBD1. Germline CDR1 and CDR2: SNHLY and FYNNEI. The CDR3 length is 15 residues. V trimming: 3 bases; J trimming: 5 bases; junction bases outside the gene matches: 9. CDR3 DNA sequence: TGTGCCAGCAGTGAGATGGGACAGAAAGAGTATGGCTACACCTTC. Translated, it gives CASSEMGQKEYGYTF.

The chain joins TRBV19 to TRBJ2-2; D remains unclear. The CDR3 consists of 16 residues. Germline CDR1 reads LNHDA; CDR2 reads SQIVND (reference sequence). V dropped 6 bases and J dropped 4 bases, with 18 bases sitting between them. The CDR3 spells CASSPQLSRGTGELFF. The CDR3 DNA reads TGTGCCAGTAGCCCCCAACTGTCCCGTGGCACCGGGGAGCTGTTTTTT. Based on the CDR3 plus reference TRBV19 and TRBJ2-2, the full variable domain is DGGITQSPKYLFRKEGQNVTLSCEQNLNHDAMYWYRQDPGQGLRLIYYSQIVNDFQKGDIAEGYSVSREKKESFPLTVTSAQKNPTAFYLCASSPQLSRGTGELFFGEGSRLTVL.

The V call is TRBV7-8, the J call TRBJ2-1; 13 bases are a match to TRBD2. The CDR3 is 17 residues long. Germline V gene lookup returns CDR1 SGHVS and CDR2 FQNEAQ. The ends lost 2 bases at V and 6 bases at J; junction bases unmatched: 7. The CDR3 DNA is TGTGCCAGCAGCTTACCCACTAGCGGGGGGGCCTCCAATGAGCAGTTCTTC. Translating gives CASSLPTSGGASNEQFF.

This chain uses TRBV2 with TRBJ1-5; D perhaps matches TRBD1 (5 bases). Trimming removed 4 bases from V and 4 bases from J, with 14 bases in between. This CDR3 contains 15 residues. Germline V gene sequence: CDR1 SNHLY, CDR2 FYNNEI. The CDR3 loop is CASSGQGGKNQPQHF. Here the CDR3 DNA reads TGTGCCAGCAGTGGGCAGGGCGGAAAAAATCAGCCCCAGCATTTT.

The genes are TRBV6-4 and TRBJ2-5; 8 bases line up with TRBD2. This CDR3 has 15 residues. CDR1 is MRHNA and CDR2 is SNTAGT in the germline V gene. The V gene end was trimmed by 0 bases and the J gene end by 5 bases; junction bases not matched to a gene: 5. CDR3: CASSDSAGGVETQYF. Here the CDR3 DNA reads TGTGCCAGCAGTGACTCGGCGGGGGGTGTGGAGACCCAGTACTTC.

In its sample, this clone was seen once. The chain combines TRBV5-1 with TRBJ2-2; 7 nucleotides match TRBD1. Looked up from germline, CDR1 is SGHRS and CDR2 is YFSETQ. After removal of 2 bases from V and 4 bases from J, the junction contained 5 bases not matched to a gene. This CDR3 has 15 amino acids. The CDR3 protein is CASSLGDSFTGELFF. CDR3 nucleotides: TGCGCCAGCAGCTTAGGGGACAGCTTCACCGGGGAGCTGTTTTTT.

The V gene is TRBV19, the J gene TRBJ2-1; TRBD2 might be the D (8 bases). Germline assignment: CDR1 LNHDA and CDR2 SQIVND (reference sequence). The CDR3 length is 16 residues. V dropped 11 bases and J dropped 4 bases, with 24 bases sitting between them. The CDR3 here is CAPRGPIAGRYNEQFF. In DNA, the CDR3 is TGTGCCCCAAGGGGGCCGATAGCGGGGCGATACAATGAGCAGTTCTTC.

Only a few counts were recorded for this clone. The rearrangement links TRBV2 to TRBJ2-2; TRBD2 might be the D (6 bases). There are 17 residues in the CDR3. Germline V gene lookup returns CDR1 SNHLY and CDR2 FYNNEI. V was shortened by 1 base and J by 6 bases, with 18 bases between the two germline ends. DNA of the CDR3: TGTGCCAGCAGTGAAGGATGGGCTAGCGAGGGTCCCGGGGAGCTGTTTTTT. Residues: CASSEGWASEGPGELFF.

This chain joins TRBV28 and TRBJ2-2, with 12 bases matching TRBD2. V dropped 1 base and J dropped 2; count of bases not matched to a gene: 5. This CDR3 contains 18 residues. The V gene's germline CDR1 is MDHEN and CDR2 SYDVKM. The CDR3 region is CASSLLLAGGSNTGELFF. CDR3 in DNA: TGTGCCAGCAGTTTATTACTAGCGGGGGGATCTAACACCGGGGAGCTGTTTTTT.